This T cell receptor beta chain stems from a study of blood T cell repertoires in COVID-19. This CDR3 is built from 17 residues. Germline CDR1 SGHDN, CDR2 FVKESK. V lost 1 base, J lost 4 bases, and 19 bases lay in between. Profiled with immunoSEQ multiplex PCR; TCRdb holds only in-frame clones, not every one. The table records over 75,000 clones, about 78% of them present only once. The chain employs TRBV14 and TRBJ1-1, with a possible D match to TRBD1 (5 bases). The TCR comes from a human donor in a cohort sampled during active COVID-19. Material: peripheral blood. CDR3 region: CASSQVLYIAGGTEAFF. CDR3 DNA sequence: TGTGCCAGCAGCCAAGTATTATATATTGCGGGGGGCACTGAAGCTTTCTTT.